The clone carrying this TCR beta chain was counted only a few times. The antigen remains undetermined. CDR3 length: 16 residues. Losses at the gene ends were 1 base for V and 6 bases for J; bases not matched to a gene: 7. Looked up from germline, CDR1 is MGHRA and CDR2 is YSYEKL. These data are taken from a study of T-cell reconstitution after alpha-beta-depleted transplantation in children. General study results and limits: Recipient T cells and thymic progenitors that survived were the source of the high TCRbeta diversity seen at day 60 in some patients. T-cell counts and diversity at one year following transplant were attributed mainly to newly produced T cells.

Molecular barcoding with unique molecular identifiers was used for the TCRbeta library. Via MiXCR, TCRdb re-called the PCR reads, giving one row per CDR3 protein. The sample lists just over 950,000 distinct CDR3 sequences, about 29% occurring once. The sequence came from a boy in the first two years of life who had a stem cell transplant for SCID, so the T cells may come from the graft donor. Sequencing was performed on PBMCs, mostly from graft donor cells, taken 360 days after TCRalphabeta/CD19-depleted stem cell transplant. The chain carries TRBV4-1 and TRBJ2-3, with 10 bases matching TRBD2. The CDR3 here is CASSQVRPSGGDTQYF. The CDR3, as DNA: TGCGCCAGCAGCCAAGTTCGACCTAGCGGGGGTGATACGCAGTATTTT.